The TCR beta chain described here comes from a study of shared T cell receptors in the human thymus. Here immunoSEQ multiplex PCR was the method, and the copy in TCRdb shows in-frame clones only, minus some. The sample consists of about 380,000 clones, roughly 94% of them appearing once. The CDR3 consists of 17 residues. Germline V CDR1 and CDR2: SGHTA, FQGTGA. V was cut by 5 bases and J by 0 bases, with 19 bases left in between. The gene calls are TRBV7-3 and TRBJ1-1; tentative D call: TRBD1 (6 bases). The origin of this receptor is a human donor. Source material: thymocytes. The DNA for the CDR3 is TGTGCCAGCAGCCCCCTGCCCGGGACAAGAATGAACACTGAAGCTTTCTTT. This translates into CASSPLPGTRMNTEAFF.